One sample yielded the 14 T cell receptor beta chains listed below, sequenced in a study of cytomegalovirus exposure and HLA in healthy donors. Primers for the PCR totalled 60 Vbeta and 13 Jbeta. Only in-frame clones appear in the TCRdb table, and some are missing; sequencing was by immunoSEQ multiplex PCR. Among around 72,000 clones listed, over 50% were seen once. Sequencing was performed on PBMCs. The receptors derive from a man aged 35-49 years in good health and CMV-seropositive.

The V call is TRBV7-3, the J call TRBJ2-3; 9 bases map to TRBD2. Trimming cost V 1 base and J 3 bases; bases outside gene matches: 5. CDR1 and CDR2 (germline): SGHTA, FQGTGA. The CDR3 has 16 residues. The CDR3 DNA reads TGTGCCAGCAGCTTAAAAGGCGGGGGGGTGACAGATACGCAGTATTTT. Its translation is CASSLKGGGVTDTQYF.

The CDR3 protein is CASSSRTSGVSGELFF. The CDR3 DNA is TGTGCCAGCAGTTCCCGGACTAGCGGGGTATCCGGGGAGCTGTTTTTT. The chain is built from TRBV6-5 and TRBJ2-2, with 12 bases that match TRBD2. After removal of 4 bases from V and 6 bases from J, the junction contained 6 bases not matched to a gene. Germline loops: CDR1 MNHEY, CDR2 SVGAGI. This CDR3 region has 16 residues.

This clone was seen a handful of times. The rearrangement joins TRBV6-1 to TRBJ1-5; 9 bases map to TRBD1. CDR1 and CDR2 (germline): MNHNS, SASEGT. The junction had 7 bases not matched to a gene; V was cut back by 7 bases and J by 6 bases. This CDR3 contains 14 residues. CDR3 region: CASKGQGPLQPQHF. The CDR3, as DNA: TGTGCCAGCAAGGGACAGGGCCCCCTTCAGCCCCAGCATTTT.

This clone turned up a few times. The chain joins TRBV2 to TRBJ2-3; 12 bases fit TRBD2. This CDR3 comprises 16 residues. CDR1 and CDR2 from the germline V gene are SNHLY and FYNNEI. V shed 4 bases, J shed 5 bases, and the junction held 7 bases outside the gene matches. CDR3: CASSGASGGGRDTQYF. DNA for the CDR3: TGTGCCAGCAGTGGGGCTAGCGGGGGGGGCCGAGATACGCAGTATTTT. Complete variable domain (other parts from reference TRBV2 and TRBJ2-3): EPEVTQTPSHQVTQMGQEVILRCVPISNHLYFYWYRQILGQKVEFLVSFYNNEISEKSEIFDDQFSVERPDGSNFTLKIRSTKLEDSAMYFCASSGASGGGRDTQYFGPGTRLTVL.

V and J are TRBV15 and TRBJ2-7; 7 nucleotides align to TRBD2. The ends lost 8 bases at V and 3 bases at J; junction bases unmatched: 7. CDR1 LNHNV and CDR2 YYDKDF come from the germline V gene (reference sequence). The CDR3 has 13 residues. CDR3 protein: CATRGGGLYEQYF. CDR3 bases: TGTGCCACCCGAGGCGGGGGTCTCTACGAGCAGTACTTC. Full variable domain (outside the CDR3, taken from reference TRBV15 and TRBJ2-7): DAMVIQNPRYQVTQFGKPVTLSCSQTLNHNVMYWYQQKSSQAPKLLFHYYDKDFNNEADTPDNFQSRRPNTSFCFLDIRSPGLGDTAMYLCATRGGGLYEQYFGPGTRLTVT.

This clone was seen only once. The chain recombines TRBV15 with TRBJ1-1; TRBD1 aligns across 7 bases. CDR1 LNHNV and CDR2 YYDKDF come from the germline V gene (reference sequence). The V and J ends lost 1 base and 1 base, in that order; junction bases with no gene match: 3. The CDR3 contains 15 residues. The CDR3 DNA is TGTGCCACCAGCAGAGTGGGACAGAAGAACACTGAAGCTTTCTTT. Protein sequence: CATSRVGQKNTEAFF.

The chain has TRBV5-5 and TRBJ2-4, with 8 bases matching TRBD1. With 4 bases clipped from V and 1 base from J, the junction kept 4 bases outside the gene matches. This CDR3 is 15 amino acids long. Germline CDR1 reads SGHKS; CDR2 reads YYEKEE (reference sequence). The CDR3 spells CASSMGQVAKNIQYF. CDR3 coding DNA: TGTGCCAGCAGCATGGGACAGGTGGCCAAAAACATTCAGTACTTC.

In nucleotides, the CDR3 is TGCGCCAGCAGCCAAGACGTCGGAGTTGGGTCACCCCTCCACTTT. Translation: CASSQDVGVGSPLHF. The J gene is TRBJ1-6, the V gene TRBV4-3; D ambiguous. CDR3 length: 15 amino acids. Between the trimmed V and J ends, which lost 0 bases and 10 bases, there was a span of 13 bases. Germline lookup yields CDR1 LGHNA and CDR2 YSLEER.

This clone has only one observation. This rearrangement joins TRBV11-2 to TRBJ1-1, with TRBD1 as a possible D gene (5 bases). Looked up from germline, CDR1 is SGHAT and CDR2 is FQNNGV. CDR3 length equals 15 residues. Trimming removed 5 bases at V and 6 bases at J, with 19 bases between. CDR3 DNA: TGTGCCAGCAGCGTACACCAGGGAAGGCTTTCTGAAGCTTTCTTT. This codes for CASSVHQGRLSEAFF. Drawing the rest from reference TRBV11-2 and TRBJ1-1, the complete variable domain is EAGVAQSPRYKIIEKRQSVAFWCNPISGHATLYWYQQILGQGPKLLIQFQNNGVVDDSQLPKDRFSAERLKGVDSTLKIQPAKLEDSAVYLCASSVHQGRLSEAFFGQGTRLTVV.

V and J are TRBV5-4 and TRBJ2-5, with TRBD2 matching 9 bases. Per the germline V gene, CDR1 is SGHNT and CDR2 is YYREEE (reference sequence). The trim removed 2 bases at V and 4 bases at J, leaving 6 bases unmatched. CDR3 length: 15 residues. The DNA for the CDR3 is TGTGCCAGCAGCTTCCGCGGGGGGGCCGGAGAGACCCAGTACTTC. Its translation is CASSFRGGAGETQYF.

A few counts support this clone. The CDR3 sequence: CASSRGGDYNEQFF. Written as DNA, the CDR3 is TGTGCCAGCAGTCGCGGGGGGGATTACAATGAGCAGTTCTTC. The rearrangement links TRBV6-4 to TRBJ2-1, with TRBD2 identical over 9 bases. CDR1 is MRHNA and CDR2 is SNTAGT in the germline V gene. Trimming took 5 bases from V and 4 from J; bases not matched to a gene: 3. This CDR3 spans 14 amino acids.

The CDR3 is CASSGRDSLTDTQYF. DNA for the CDR3: TGTGCCAGCAGCGGACGGGACTCCCTCACAGATACGCAGTATTTT. The rearrangement uses TRBV9 and TRBJ2-3; D is possibly TRBD2 (6 bases). From germline, CDR1 is SGDLS and CDR2 YYNGEE. This CDR3 comprises 15 residues. The V and J ends lost 3 bases and 2 bases respectively, with 13 bases between them.

This clone was detected only a few times. V usage is TRBV30 and J usage is TRBJ2-5, with TRBD2 matching 7 bases. The CDR3 has 12 amino acids. V lost 5 bases to trimming and J lost 2 bases; unmatched junction nucleotides: 2. Germline V gene data show CDR1 as GTSNPN and CDR2 as SVGIG (reference sequence). CDR3 in amino acids: CAWASGQETQYF. CDR3 bases: TGTGCCTGGGCTAGCGGACAAGAGACCCAGTACTTC.

There are a few counts of this clone. The chain uses TRBV28 and TRBJ1-6; 7 bases are a match to TRBD1. This CDR3 spans 15 amino acids. V trimming: 2 bases; J trimming: 10 bases; junction bases outside the gene matches: 8. Germline V gene data show CDR1 as MDHEN and CDR2 as SYDVKM. The CDR3 here is CASSLGGQRSSPLHF. In DNA form, the CDR3 reads TGTGCCAGCAGTTTAGGGGGACAGAGAAGCTCACCCCTCCACTTT.